Listed below are T cell receptor beta chains from one sample, sequenced in a study of T cell clones after liver transplantation. Here immunoSEQ multiplex PCR was the method, and the copy in TCRdb shows in-frame clones only, minus some. Of roughly 7,400 clones in the sample, around three quarters were seen once. The sample here was CD8+ T cells from blood, taken before liver transplant. The receptors here all came from a human donor who received a liver transplant. CDR3s include the opening cysteine and the closing phenylalanine or tryptophan. Fields, in order: J gene, D gene, V gene, clone size, CDR3 protein, CDR3 DNA. A D gene is named only where the DNA matches it firmly. Clone size is not always given. Where it is, it says once, few, many or a class for expanded clones.

TRBJ1-2	-	TRBV4-3	medium-sized	CASSQDLPGLNYGYTF	TGCGCCAGCAGCCAAGATCTACCAGGCCTGAACTATGGCTACACCTTC
TRBJ1-1	TRBD1	TRBV14	-	CASSQGDRDEAFF	TGTGCCAGCAGCCAGGGGGACAGGGATGAAGCTTTCTTT
TRBJ2-5	-	TRBV5-6	-	CASSLAGRETQYF	TGTGCCAGCAGCTTGGCAGGGCGAGAGACCCAGTACTTC
TRBJ2-3	TRBD2	TRBV11-2	-	CASSLGSGGAHTDTQYF	TGTGCCAGCAGCTTGGGGAGCGGGGGGGCGCACACAGATACGCAGTATTTT
TRBJ2-3	-	TRBV2	-	CASKGIQGDQGTTDTQYF	TGTGCCAGCAAGGGGATCCAAGGGGATCAGGGGACCACAGATACGCAGTATTTT
TRBJ2-1	TRBD2	TRBV9	-	CASSFSGDFNEQFF	TGTGCCAGCAGCTTCAGCGGGGATTTTAATGAGCAGTTCTTC
TRBJ1-4	-	TRBV27	few	CASSLTTRPREKLFF	TGTGCCAGCAGTCTCACGACGAGGCCGCGGGAAAAACTGTTTTTT
TRBJ2-7	-	TRBV27	-	CASSFAGSFYEQYF	TGTGCCAGCAGTTTCGCAGGGTCCTTTTACGAGCAGTACTTC
TRBJ2-2	-	TRBV6-5	-	CASSLSLTGELFF	TGTGCCAGCAGTTTGTCCCTCACCGGGGAGCTGTTTTTT
TRBJ2-2	-	TRBV6-1	-	CASSVRGSDTGELFF	TGTGCCAGCAGTGTGAGAGGGAGTGACACCGGGGAGCTGTTTTTT
TRBJ2-4	-	TRBV7-8	-	CASSLDSVAKNIQYF	TGTGCCAGCAGCTTGGACAGCGTAGCCAAAAACATTCAGTACTTC
TRBJ2-2	-	TRBV29-1	-	CSVEIAGGKAGELFF	TGCAGCGTTGAAATAGCAGGGGGGAAGGCCGGGGAGCTGTTTTTT
TRBJ2-3	-	TRBV6-6	few	CASSYLSGHRTDTQYF	TGTGCCAGCAGTTACTTGTCCGGCCACCGCACAGATACGCAGTATTTT
TRBJ1-2	-	TRBV7-9	-	CASSAIESIDGYTF	TGTGCCAGCAGCGCAATCGAGTCGATTGATGGCTACACCTTC
TRBJ2-1	TRBD2	TRBV6-5	few	CASGRREAYNEQFF	TGTGCCAGCGGGCGGCGGGAGGCCTACAATGAGCAGTTCTTC
TRBJ2-7	TRBD1	TRBV7-9	-	CASSLTGGIYEQYF	TGTGCCAGCAGCTTAACAGGGGGCATCTACGAGCAGTACTTC
TRBJ1-5	-	TRBV21-1	once	CASPGGKKHQPQHF	TGTGCCAGCCCAGGGGGCAAGAAGCATCAGCCCCAGCATTTT
TRBJ1-1	-	TRBV27	-	CASSPGTLGVEAFF	TGTGCCAGCAGTCCCGGGACACTGGGAGTGGAAGCTTTCTTT
TRBJ2-3	-	TRBV6-5	-	CASSYSTSTDTQYF	TGTGCCAGCAGTTACTCGACTAGCACAGATACGCAGTATTTT
TRBJ2-5	-	TRBV5-1	-	CASSLGFIEETQYF	TGCGCCAGCAGCTTGGGGTTTATCGAAGAGACCCAGTACTTC
TRBJ2-5	TRBD2	TRBV19	-	CASSALAEQETQYF	TGTGCCAGTAGCGCCCTAGCGGAGCAAGAGACCCAGTACTTC
TRBJ2-5	-	TRBV27	few	CASSLAWDEETQYF	TGTGCCAGCAGCCTGGCCTGGGATGAGGAGACCCAGTACTTC
TRBJ2-3	-	TRBV11-2	-	CASSLGSNLGDTQYF	TGTGCCAGCAGCTTAGGGTCTAACCTTGGGGATACGCAGTATTTT
TRBJ1-5	TRBD1	TRBV19	medium-sized	CASTDRGLNQPQHF	TGTGCCAGTACGGACAGGGGGCTCAATCAGCCCCAGCATTTT
TRBJ1-5	TRBD1	TRBV19	medium-sized	CASGLGTGEPPQHF	TGTGCCAGCGGCTTGGGGACAGGAGAACCGCCCCAGCATTTT
TRBJ2-1	-	TRBV9	-	CASSPQGNSYNEQFF	TGTGCCAGCAGCCCCCAGGGAAACTCCTACAATGAGCAGTTCTTC
TRBJ2-3	TRBD2	TRBV5-1	-	CASSWVAGVESDTQYF	TGCGCCAGCAGCTGGGTAGCGGGGGTGGAATCGGATACGCAGTATTTT
TRBJ1-4	TRBD1	TRBV7-2	-	CASSLVAGTGSEKLFF	TGTGCCAGCAGCTTAGTGGCCGGGACAGGGAGCGAAAAACTGTTTTTT
TRBJ2-1	-	TRBV5-8	-	CASSLASGVYNEQFF	TGTGCCAGCAGCTTGGCCTCAGGGGTATACAATGAGCAGTTCTTC
TRBJ2-3	TRBD1	TRBV29-1	once	CSVDQGAEDTQYF	TGCAGCGTTGATCAGGGGGCGGAAGATACGCAGTATTTT
TRBJ2-7	-	TRBV19	-	CASSMFFVQGAPSSYEQYF	TGTGCCAGTAGTATGTTCTTTGTCCAAGGCGCACCAAGCTCCTACGAGCAGTACTTC
TRBJ1-5	-	TRBV4-1	-	CASSQESSNQPQHF	TGCGCCAGCAGCCAAGAGAGTAGCAATCAGCCCCAGCATTTT